These 22 T cell receptor beta chains were all obtained from the same sample, sequenced in a study of response to subunit inactivated influenza vaccine. TCRdb recomputed calls from the RT-PCR reads with MiXCR, one row per CDR3 protein. The sample consists of roughly 160,000 distinct CDR3 sequences, approximately 11% of them appearing once. This specimen consisted of non-naive T cells sorted from PBMCs, obtained roughly 48 days after vaccination. The receptors here all came from a man aged 50-59 years who received an inactivated influenza vaccine.

The chain links TRBV20-1 to TRBJ2-1; D unresolved. CDR3 length: 13 residues. From germline, CDR1 is DFQATT and CDR2 SNEGSKA (reference sequence). Deletions cut 3 bases from V and 8 bases from J, with 14 bases between. The CDR3 nucleotides read TGCAGTGCTAGTCAGACGGTCCAGGATGAGCAGTTCTTC. It translates to CSASQTVQDEQFF.

This clonotype has only a few counts. Here the CDR3 DNA reads TGTGCCAGCAGCGCCTCCGGGACACCCTACAATGAGCAGTTCTTC. It is translated as CASSASGTPYNEQFF. The chain employs TRBV9 and TRBJ2-1, with a weak D call TRBD1 (6 bases). The CDR3 length is 15 residues. Per germline, CDR1 SGDLS and CDR2 YYNGEE. Trimming stripped 3 bases from V and 2 bases from J, with 12 bases between.

V is TRBV6-2 or TRBV6-3 and J is TRBJ2-7; 13 nucleotides agree with TRBD2. The CDR3 loop spans 16 amino acids. V was clipped by 8 bases and J by 2 bases; unmatched bases: 9. Looked up from germline, CDR1 is MNHEY and CDR2 is SVGEGT. Here the CDR3 DNA reads TGTGCCAGCTGTTCAAGACTAGCGGGAGGCACCTACGAGCAGTACTTC. The encoded protein is CASCSRLAGGTYEQYF.

The sample holds a few counts of this clonotype. The chain has TRBV27 and TRBJ2-5, with D uncertain. The CDR3 runs to 14 residues. Germline assignment: CDR1 MNHEY and CDR2 SMNVEV (reference sequence). V shed 6 bases and J shed 0 bases, with 11 bases lying between them. The CDR3 DNA reads TGTGCCAGCAGAGCTCTTAAGTACCAAGAGACCCAGTACTTC. Translating it yields CASRALKYQETQYF.

This chain links TRBV10-3 with TRBJ2-7; 11 nucleotides match TRBD1. Trimming at V came to 6 bases and at J to 4 bases, leaving 8 bases not matched to a gene. This CDR3 contains 15 residues. Germline lookup yields CDR1 ENHRY and CDR2 SYGVKD. CDR3 sequence: CAISPGQGARYEQYF. CDR3 sequence (DNA): TGTGCCATCAGCCCCGGACAGGGGGCACGTTACGAGCAGTACTTC.

The chain carries TRBV6-2 or TRBV6-3 and TRBJ1-5, with 8 bases fitting TRBD1. Trimming took 5 bases from V and 4 from J; bases not matched to a gene: 4. CDR1 is MNHEY and CDR2 is SVGEGT in the germline V gene. This CDR3 comprises 14 residues. CDR3 region: CASSHQGANQPQHF. DNA of the CDR3: TGTGCCAGCAGTCATCAGGGGGCAAATCAGCCCCAGCATTTT.

This chain links TRBV5-6 with TRBJ2-3; no reliable D call. V was cut by 4 bases and J by 0 bases, with 9 bases left in between. The CDR3 contains 14 residues. Germline V gives CDR1 SGHDT, CDR2 YYEEEE. CDR3 DNA: TGTGCCAGCAGCCCTGTTCGGAGCACAGATACGCAGTATTTT. This translates into CASSPVRSTDTQYF.

In this sample, this clonotype turned up many times. The chain is built from TRBV7-2 and TRBJ2-5; D not certain. This CDR3 contains 12 residues. V was trimmed by 5 bases and J by 4 bases, leaving 8 bases between them. Germline V lookup: CDR1 SGHTA, CDR2 FQGNSA. The CDR3 here is CASSKASETQYF. CDR3 nucleotide sequence: TGTGCCAGCAGCAAAGCCTCAGAGACCCAGTACTTC.

This clonotype was picked up a small number of times. The chain couples TRBV4-2 to TRBJ1-3; 12 positions agree with TRBD1. V was pared by 4 bases and J by 0 bases, with 10 bases of the junction left unmatched. Per germline, CDR1 LGHNA and CDR2 YNFKEQ. The CDR3 is 19 residues long. CDR3 residues: CASSRTGTGGYSSGNTIYF. CDR3 in DNA: TGTGCCAGCAGCCGGACCGGGACAGGGGGCTACAGCTCTGGAAACACCATATATTTT.

This clonotype showed up just a few times. This rearrangement joins TRBV5-1 to TRBJ1-1; 7 bases are shared with TRBD1. Trimming took 0 bases from V and 0 from J; bases not matched to a gene: 2. In germline, CDR1 is SGHRS, CDR2 YFSETQ. This CDR3 is 15 amino acids long. The CDR3 is CASSLARGVNTEAFF. In DNA, the CDR3 is TGCGCCAGCAGCTTGGCCAGGGGGGTGAACACTGAAGCTTTCTTT.

This chain joins TRBV20-1 and TRBJ2-3, with TRBD2 matching over 14 bases. V shed 0 bases, J shed 4 bases, and the junction held 15 bases outside the gene matches. This CDR3 comprises 20 residues. Germline V gene data show CDR1 as DFQATT and CDR2 as SNEGSKA (reference sequence). This CDR3 is CSARDHRLAGGPKFPDTQYF. The CDR3 bases are TGCAGTGCTAGAGATCACCGACTAGCGGGAGGGCCAAAGTTCCCAGATACGCAGTATTTT.

The chain carries TRBV12-3 or TRBV12-4 and TRBJ1-1; possibly TRBD1 for D (5 bases). The CDR3 covers 14 residues. V gave up 4 bases and J gave up 5 bases, with 14 bases separating them. CDR3 DNA sequence: TGTGCCAGCAGTTCCCCGGGGGTTTGGACTGAAGCTTTCTTT. It yields the protein CASSSPGVWTEAFF.

This clonotype has more than one count but fewer than ten. This chain links TRBV6-2 or TRBV6-3 with TRBJ1-2, with D perhaps TRBD1 (5 bases). Trimming stripped 4 bases from V and 4 bases from J, with 10 bases between. CDR1 is MNHEY, CDR2 SVGEGT, per germline. This CDR3 is built from 13 residues. CDR3 residues: CASSLETVYGYTF. The DNA for the CDR3 is TGTGCCAGCAGTTTGGAGACAGTCTATGGCTACACCTTC.

This clonotype was seen only once. The rearrangement links TRBV6-2 or TRBV6-3 to TRBJ1-3; D might be TRBD1 (6 bases). Trimming shortened V by 5 bases and J by 4 bases, and 24 bases separated the two germline ends. Germline V gene data show CDR1 as MNHEY and CDR2 as SVGEGT. The CDR3 extends over 18 amino acids. CDR3 coding DNA: TGTGCCAGCAGTCTCCTCCGACGAACAGGGATTGGAGGAAACACCATATATTTT. Protein sequence: CASSLLRRTGIGGNTIYF.

The J gene is TRBJ2-1, the V gene TRBV5-6, with 11 bases lining up with TRBD2. The J segment lost 2 bases and the V segment lost 4 bases, leaving 2 bases of the junction unmatched. Germline CDR1 and CDR2: SGHDT and YYEEEE. This CDR3 has 15 residues. The CDR3 region is CASSVAGGPYNEQFF. The CDR3 DNA follows: TGTGCCAGCAGCGTAGCGGGGGGGCCCTACAATGAGCAGTTCTTC.

This clonotype was detected a few times. V usage is TRBV5-1 and J usage is TRBJ2-3; D remains unclear. The CDR3 sequence is 14 residues long. V lost 6 bases, J lost 4 bases, and 15 bases lay in between. Germline CDR1 and CDR2: SGHRS and YFSETQ. The CDR3 spells CASTLYHDPDTQYF. The CDR3 DNA reads TGCGCCAGCACCTTATACCACGACCCAGATACGCAGTATTTT.

The table lists this clonotype with a few counts. The rearrangement joins TRBV5-8 to TRBJ2-3; tentatively, D is TRBD1 (5 bases). The CDR3 totals 15 residues. Germline V gene data show CDR1 as SGHTS and CDR2 as YDEGEE. Trimming removed 2 bases at V and 1 base at J, with 11 bases between. The CDR3 DNA reads as TGTGCCAGCAGCTTTGGCAGGGTGGGCACAGATACGCAGTATTTT. As protein: CASSFGRVGTDTQYF.

This clonotype was seen at least ten times. This rearrangement joins TRBV7-8 to TRBJ2-7; D is perhaps TRBD1 (6 bases). V dropped 3 bases and J dropped 6 bases, with 24 bases sitting between them. CDR1 is SGHVS and CDR2 is FQNEAQ in the germline V gene. The CDR3 runs to 17 residues. Here the CDR3 DNA reads TGTGCCAGCAGCTTTCCAAACCGGACAGCCACGGGTTTCGAGCAGTACTTC. It translates to CASSFPNRTATGFEQYF.

This clonotype was detected a few times. The chain has TRBV25-1 and TRBJ2-7; TRBD1 agrees at 8 bases. Germline CDR1 is MGHDK and CDR2 is SYGVNS. This CDR3 region has 15 residues. V was pared by 4 bases and J by 5 bases, with 10 bases of the junction left unmatched. CDR3 in DNA: TGTGCCAGCAGTGGGTGGACAGGGAATAGTGACGAGCAGTACTTC. This encodes CASSGWTGNSDEQYF.

This clonotype was recorded many times. The V call is TRBV24-1, the J call TRBJ2-7; 13 bases are a match to TRBD2. V was clipped by 2 bases and J by 2 bases; unmatched bases: 2. The CDR3 length is 16 residues. Germline V CDR1 and CDR2: KGHDR, SFDVKD. The CDR3, as DNA: TGTGCCACCAGTGATTCACTAGCGGGAGGGACCTACGAGCAGTACTTC. Translating it yields CATSDSLAGGTYEQYF.

On this clonotype: A single base separates this from a much larger clone, so it may be a read error. This chain joins TRBV12-3 or TRBV12-4 and TRBJ2-5; possibly TRBD2 for D (5 bases). V dropped 3 bases and J dropped 4 bases, with 9 bases sitting between them. This CDR3 has 13 amino acids. CDR3 bases: TGTGCCAGCAGTTTTGGACTGGTAGAGACCCAGTACTTC. It codes for CASSFGLVETQYF.

As to this clonotype: A read error is possible here, since a much larger clone lies one base away. The gene calls are TRBV15 and TRBJ2-5, with TRBD2 as a possible D gene (6 bases). Germline loops: CDR1 LNHNV, CDR2 YYDKDF (reference sequence). The CDR3 has 14 residues. With 5 bases removed from V and 8 bases from J, the gap between germline ends came to 18 bases. CDR3: CATSGRGGMDTQYF. Written as DNA, the CDR3 is TGTGCCACCAGCGGAAGGGGCGGGATGGACACCCAGTACTTC.